The 29 T cell receptor beta chains below come from one sample, sequenced in a study of blood T cell repertoires in COVID-19. Profiling relied on immunoSEQ multiplex PCR, and the TCRdb table lists in-frame clones only, not all of them. The sample consists of fewer than 80,000 clones, 74% of them appearing once. Sequenced sample: peripheral blood. These receptors were taken from a woman aged 80 or over with acute or convalescent COVID-19.

J is TRBJ2-5 and V is TRBV6-1, with TRBD1 matching 8 bases. V was pared by 2 bases and J by 5 bases, with 4 bases of the junction left unmatched. The CDR3 spans 14 residues. Germline V CDR1 and CDR2: MNHNS, SASEGT. CDR3 in DNA: TGTGCCAGCAGTGAACAGGGGGCCTCGGAGACCCAGTACTTC. This encodes CASSEQGASETQYF.

The chain combines TRBV5-1 with TRBJ2-6; 7 bases line up with TRBD2. The CDR3 runs to 17 residues. Per the germline V gene, CDR1 is SGHRS and CDR2 is YFSETQ. Losses at the gene ends were 1 base for V and 0 bases for J; bases not matched to a gene: 4. CDR3 in DNA: TGCGCCAGCAGCTTGACCCAGCGGGGCTCTGGGGCCAACGTCCTGACTTTC. Protein: CASSLTQRGSGANVLTF. Together with reference TRBV5-1 and TRBJ2-6, the CDR3 gives the full variable domain: KAGVTQTPRYLIKTRGQQVTLSCSPISGHRSVSWYQQTPGQGLQFLFEYFSETQRNKGNFPGRFSGRQFSNSRSEMNVSTLELGDSALYLCASSLTQRGSGANVLTFGAGSRLTVL.

V gene TRBV6-2 or TRBV6-3 combines with J gene TRBJ2-1; the match to TRBD2 covers 15 bases. The CDR3 consists of 18 residues. V lost 6 bases and J lost 3; bases outside the gene matches: 9. CDR1 and CDR2 from the germline V gene are MNHEY and SVGEGT. The chain's CDR3 is CASSHGTSGRTLYNEQFF. CDR3 DNA sequence: TGTGCCAGCAGCCATGGGACTAGCGGGAGGACCCTCTACAATGAGCAGTTCTTC.

This sequence joins TRBV3-1 (or the pseudogene TRBV3-2) and TRBJ2-2; D may be TRBD1 (5 bases). Germline CDR1 reads LGHDT; CDR2 reads YNNKEL (reference sequence). The germline V and J ends were trimmed by 4 bases and 2 bases, with 8 bases remaining between them. This CDR3 is 14 amino acids long. In DNA, the CDR3 is TGTGCCAGCAGCCTAGGACAAAACACCGGGGAGCTGTTTTTT. Residues: CASSLGQNTGELFF.

The J gene is TRBJ2-7, the V gene TRBV4-3; D might be TRBD2 (5 bases). V lost 2 bases, J lost 0 bases, and 14 bases lay in between. This CDR3 comprises 16 residues. Germline CDR1 and CDR2: LGHNA and YSLEER. The CDR3 region has the DNA TGCGCCAGCAGCCAATTAGGAGGCAGGAGCTCCTACGAGCAGTACTTC. Translation: CASSQLGGRSSYEQYF.

In its sample, this clone was seen once. V usage is TRBV19 and J usage is TRBJ2-7; a weak D match, TRBD2 (5 bases). Looked up from germline, CDR1 is LNHDA and CDR2 is SQIVND (reference sequence). This CDR3 region has 14 residues. V shed 3 bases and J shed 1 base, with 10 bases lying between them. As DNA, the CDR3 is TGTGCCAGTAGTATCGAACCGGGATCCTACGAGCAGTACTTC. Protein product: CASSIEPGSYEQYF.

This clone has ten or more counts. CDR3 sequence: CASSHREVGQGETQYF. CDR3 bases: TGTGCCAGCAGCCACCGGGAGGTCGGGCAGGGAGAGACCCAGTACTTC. V is TRBV3-1 (or the pseudogene TRBV3-2) and J is TRBJ2-5, with 7 nucleotides matching TRBD2. Germline-derived CDR1 and CDR2 are LGHDT and YNNKEL (reference sequence). Germline trimming cut 3 bases from V and 4 bases from J; bases unmatched to any gene: 11. This CDR3 has 16 amino acids.

This clone has only a few counts. The J gene is TRBJ2-5, the V gene TRBV6-5; TRBD1 agrees at 8 bases. Germline CDR1 reads MNHEY; CDR2 reads SVGAGI. Germline trimming cut 10 bases from V and 5 bases from J; bases unmatched to any gene: 9. The CDR3 totals 13 residues. The CDR3 region has the DNA TGTGCCATCAACAGGGGGATTCGGGAGACCCAGTACTTC. This codes for CAINRGIRETQYF.

The chain has TRBV28 and TRBJ2-7; 13 bases fit TRBD2. Germline V CDR1 and CDR2: MDHEN, SYDVKM. The ends lost 5 bases at V and 6 bases at J; junction bases unmatched: 13. The length of the CDR3 is 17 residues. The CDR3 nucleotides read TGTGCCAGCAGTATCGGACTAGCGGGAGATAACCCCACCGAGCAGTACTTC. Translating gives CASSIGLAGDNPTEQYF. Drawing the rest from reference TRBV28 and TRBJ2-7, the complete variable domain is DVKVTQSSRYLVKRTGEKVFLECVQDMDHENMFWYRQDPGLGLRLIYFSYDVKMKEKGDIPEGYSVSREKKERFSLILESASTNQTSMYLCASSIGLAGDNPTEQYFGPGTRLTVT.

The genes are TRBV11-3 and TRBJ2-1; D might be TRBD2 (5 bases). Germline loops: CDR1 SGHNT, CDR2 YENEEA. V was shortened by 1 base and J by 8 bases, with 12 bases between the two germline ends. The CDR3 has 14 amino acids. CDR3 nucleotides: TGTGCCAGCAGCTTAGTTGGGAGTGGGTATGAGCAGTTCTTC. It specifies CASSLVGSGYEQFF. The full variable domain, rest sourced from reference TRBV11-3 and TRBJ2-1, is EAGVVQSPRYKIIEKKQPVAFWCNPISGHNTLYWYLQNLGQGPELLIRYENEEAVDDSQLPKDRFSAERLKGVDSTLKIQPAELGDSAVYLCASSLVGSGYEQFFGPGTRLTVL.

This chain connects TRBV2 to TRBJ1-5; possible D gene TRBD1, 6 bases. The V end was cut by 6 bases, the J end by 9 bases, with 18 bases between. The length of the CDR3 is 14 residues. Germline V gene lookup returns CDR1 SNHLY and CDR2 FYNNEI. CDR3 DNA sequence: TGTGCCAGCAGGGGTGTTGGGGGCCCCTCGCCCCAGCATTTT. As protein: CASRGVGGPSPQHF.

The CDR3 DNA reads TGTGCCAGTAGCCCCTTCCGACAGGGGTTAAGCAATCAGCCCCAGCATTTT. As protein: CASSPFRQGLSNQPQHF. The rearrangement links TRBV19 to TRBJ1-5; 8 positions match TRBD1. Germline V gene sequence: CDR1 LNHDA, CDR2 SQIVND (reference sequence). The CDR3 has 17 amino acids. V shed 6 bases and J 1 base; nucleotides not matched to a gene: 11.

This sequence joins TRBV2 and TRBJ1-5; D may be TRBD1 (6 bases). The germline V and J ends were trimmed by 5 bases and 4 bases, with 15 bases remaining between them. The CDR3 spans 15 residues. Germline V CDR1 and CDR2: SNHLY, FYNNEI. CDR3 region: CASSHLGHSNQPQHF. The CDR3, as DNA: TGTGCCAGCAGTCATTTGGGACATTCGAATCAGCCCCAGCATTTT.

J is TRBJ2-2 and V is TRBV11-2; D is possibly TRBD2 (5 bases). In germline, CDR1 is SGHAT, CDR2 FQNNGV. This CDR3 region has 13 residues. V shed 5 bases and J shed 6 bases, with 10 bases lying between them. The CDR3 protein is CASSTGSAGELFF. As DNA, the CDR3 is TGTGCCAGCAGCACTGGGAGCGCCGGGGAGCTGTTTTTT.

The chain recombines TRBV4-2 with TRBJ2-5; TRBD2 matches 13 bases. Germline V lookup: CDR1 LGHNA, CDR2 YNFKEQ. The CDR3 sequence is 16 residues long. With 6 bases clipped from V and 4 bases from J, the junction kept 8 bases outside the gene matches. The CDR3 nucleotides read TGTGCCAGCAGTTATGGACTAGCGGGAGTCTCAGAGACCCAGTACTTC. Its translation is CASSYGLAGVSETQYF.

This clone was seen once. V and J are TRBV14 and TRBJ2-6, with D unclear. The CDR3 totals 13 residues. V was cut by 1 base and J by 4 bases, with 2 bases left in between. Looked up from germline, CDR1 is SGHDN and CDR2 is FVKESK. CDR3 loop: CASSQVGANVLTF. The CDR3 bases are TGTGCCAGCAGCCAAGTAGGGGCCAACGTCCTGACTTTC.

This chain joins TRBV6-5 and TRBJ1-1; the match to TRBD1 covers 7 bases. The junction had 10 bases not matched to a gene; V was cut back by 4 bases and J by 8 bases. This CDR3 spans 14 amino acids. Germline-derived CDR1 and CDR2 are MNHEY and SVGAGI. The CDR3 sequence: CASSSPGQSKEAFF. The CDR3 region has the DNA TGTGCCAGCAGTTCCCCGGGACAGTCTAAAGAAGCTTTCTTT.

The chain recombines TRBV7-2 with TRBJ1-3; D ambiguous. Trimming removed 3 bases from V and 1 base from J, with 13 bases in between. The CDR3 has 16 amino acids. The germline V gene encodes CDR1 SGHTA and CDR2 FQGNSA. This CDR3 is CASSFRLIRSGNTIYF. CDR3 DNA sequence: TGTGCCAGCAGCTTTCGCCTGATTAGATCTGGAAACACCATATATTTT.

CDR3 amino acids: CASSPHGGPAFEQYF. The CDR3 DNA is TGCGCCAGCAGCCCTCACGGGGGGCCCGCTTTCGAGCAGTACTTC. The chain couples TRBV4-3 to TRBJ2-7; perhaps TRBD2 as D (7 bases). This CDR3 is 15 amino acids long. V lost 4 bases and J 6 bases, leaving 19 bases between the germline ends. Germline V lookup: CDR1 LGHNA, CDR2 YSLEER.

The chain uses TRBV7-3 and TRBJ2-1, with 11 bases aligning to TRBD2. CDR3 length: 15 amino acids. CDR1 and CDR2 from the germline V gene are SGHTA and FQGTGA. With V trimmed by 4 bases and J by 5 bases, 4 bases remained unmatched. DNA for the CDR3: TGTGCCAGCAGCTCGCCGACTAGCGGGGACAATGAGCAGTTCTTC. Translation: CASSSPTSGDNEQFF. Based on the CDR3 plus reference TRBV7-3 and TRBJ2-1, the full variable domain is GAGVSQTPSNKVTEKGKYVELRCDPISGHTALYWYRQSLGQGPEFLIYFQGTGAADDSGLPNDRFFAVRPEGSVSTLKIQRTERGDSAVYLCASSSPTSGDNEQFFGPGTRLTVL.

The rearrangement uses TRBV4-3 and TRBJ1-4; D is unclear. The germline V gene encodes CDR1 LGHNA and CDR2 YSLEER. The CDR3 contains 17 residues. V was shortened by 4 bases and J by 0 bases, with 15 bases between the two germline ends. The CDR3 nucleotides are TGCGCCAGCAGCCTCCCTTCACGAGGGACAACTAATGAAAAACTGTTTTTT. Translation: CASSLPSRGTTNEKLFF.

J is TRBJ2-7 and V is TRBV5-6, with 8 positions matching TRBD1. The CDR3 spans 19 residues. Germline V CDR1 and CDR2: SGHDT, YYEEEE. V lost 1 base, J lost 4 bases, and 19 bases stayed unmatched. CDR3 sequence (DNA): TGTGCCAGCAGCTTGCTACGCAGGGGGCTCCTAAAGGGGGTTTACGAGCAGTACTTC. This gives the protein CASSLLRRGLLKGVYEQYF.

The chain couples TRBV20-1 to TRBJ2-7; a possible D gene is TRBD2 (5 bases). The V and J ends lost 6 bases and 0 bases respectively, with 6 bases between them. Germline V gene sequence: CDR1 DFQATT, CDR2 SNEGSKA (reference sequence). The CDR3 is 11 amino acids. CDR3 protein: CSAADSYEQYF. The CDR3, as DNA: TGCAGTGCAGCGGACTCCTACGAGCAGTACTTC.

V and J are TRBV27 and TRBJ1-1, with 8 nucleotides matching TRBD1. Germline V gene lookup returns CDR1 MNHEY and CDR2 SMNVEV (reference sequence). With 6 bases clipped from V and 1 base from J, the junction kept 4 bases outside the gene matches. The CDR3 runs 14 residues. CDR3 in DNA: TGTGCCAGCAGGGCAGGGGGCAGGAACACTGAAGCTTTCTTT. As protein: CASRAGGRNTEAFF.

The genes are TRBV11-3 and TRBJ2-7; D uncertain. V was shortened by 6 bases and J by 0 bases, with 18 bases between the two germline ends. The CDR3 consists of 16 residues. Germline V gene data show CDR1 as SGHNT and CDR2 as YENEEA. CDR3 sequence (DNA): TGTGCCAGCAGACTCGCTTTCGACTCCCTCTCCTACGAGCAGTACTTC. This gives the protein CASRLAFDSLSYEQYF.

The chain joins TRBV13 to TRBJ1-6, with 11 bases identical to TRBD1. Germline V CDR1 and CDR2: PRHDT, FYEKMQ (reference sequence). The CDR3 has 14 amino acids. V lost 5 bases, J lost 10 bases, and 4 bases stayed unmatched. In DNA, the CDR3 is TGTGCCAGCAGCATACGGACAGGGGGCTCACCCCTCCACTTT. It codes for CASSIRTGGSPLHF.

The chain recombines TRBV24-1 with TRBJ2-1, with TRBD2 matching over 10 bases. After removal of 0 bases from V and 10 bases from J, the junction contained 8 bases not matched to a gene. This CDR3 has 16 amino acids. Germline CDR1 reads KGHDR; CDR2 reads SFDVKD. For the CDR3, the DNA is TGTGCCACCAGTGATTTGGGGCTAGCGGGAGCGTGGGAGCAGTTCTTC. Protein sequence: CATSDLGLAGAWEQFF.

J is TRBJ2-7 and V is TRBV7-8; 9 bases are a match to TRBD1. The germline gives CDR1 SGHVS, CDR2 FQNEAQ. This CDR3 is built from 15 residues. V shed 3 bases and J 3 bases; nucleotides not matched to a gene: 6. This CDR3 reads CASSFRTGANYEQYF. The CDR3 DNA sequence: TGTGCCAGCAGCTTCAGGACAGGGGCCAACTACGAGCAGTACTTC.

The CDR3 region has the DNA TGTGCCAGTAGTATTCAAGGGGCTGACACTGAAGCTTTCTTT. Translated: CASSIQGADTEAFF. The chain combines TRBV19 with TRBJ1-1; possible D gene TRBD1, 5 bases. The CDR3 covers 14 residues. Germline V gives CDR1 LNHDA, CDR2 SQIVND (reference sequence). Trimming removed 3 bases at V and 3 bases at J, with 11 bases between.